This paragraph reports one TCR beta chain. This CDR3 is built from 15 residues. Per germline, CDR1 MNHNY and CDR2 SVGAGI (reference sequence). Trimming removed 5 bases from V and 6 bases from J, with 14 bases in between. This entry comes from a study of blood T cell repertoires in COVID-19. Turning to the study itself: Some COVID-19 samples were acute and others convalescent; all came from the United States, Italy and Spain. Sources were T cells, B-cell-depleted T cells, or PBMCs; the material itself was cDNA or gDNA.

As processed by the authors: Nucleated cell number was recorded as an estimate derived from reference gene primer amplification. This table comes from immunoSEQ multiplex PCR, and its TCRdb copy is limited to in-frame clones, with some not included. V and J calls plus clone size are reproduced from that table; the DNA served to infer D and trimming. Counted here are over 150,000 clones, around nine tenths occurring once; the ten biggest clones make up roughly 2%. The sample taken for sequencing was peripheral blood. The receptor's source is a man aged 45-65 years who had recovered from COVID-19. The rearrangement joins TRBV6-6 to TRBJ1-6, with D possibly TRBD1 on 5 matching bases. CDR3 sequence reads: CASSPPGRVNSPLHF. The CDR3 DNA sequence: TGTGCCAGCAGTCCCCCCGGCAGGGTTAATTCACCCCTCCACTTT.